What follows are 28 T cell receptor beta chains derived from one specimen sequenced in a study of identical twins. TCRdb processed the 5' RACE reads anew with MiXCR; each CDR3 protein has one entry. Of some 1,700,000 distinct CDR3 sequences listed, about 32% are singletons. Sequenced sample: cord blood. The receptors originated from a newborn girl in good health.

Remarks on this clonotype: Just one base apart from a much larger clone, this may be a read error. CDR3 loop: CASSSGLANYEQYF. In nucleotides, the CDR3 is TGTGCCAGCAGCTCGGGACTAGCGAACTACGAGCAGTACTTC. The rearrangement uses TRBV13 and TRBJ2-7; 10 bases are shared with TRBD2. This CDR3 spans 14 amino acids. V lost 4 bases and J lost 3; bases outside the gene matches: 3. Germline CDR1 and CDR2: PRHDT and FYEKMQ (reference sequence).

About this clonotype: At one of its ends the junction is not consistent with the germline gene, which may arise from a read error. The chain uses TRBV10-3 and TRBJ2-3; 10 bases line up with TRBD1. Germline assignment: CDR1 ENHRY and CDR2 SYGVKD. The CDR3 contains 14 residues. In DNA, the CDR3 is TGTGCCATCAGCTTGACAGGGGGCACATATACGCAGTATTTT. Its translation: CAISLTGGTYTQYF.

There are a few counts of this clonotype. The chain is built from TRBV5-1 and TRBJ2-1; 8 bases map to TRBD2. The CDR3 has 11 residues. The V segment lost 5 bases and the J segment 10 bases; nucleotides outside the gene matches: 2. Germline V lookup: CDR1 SGHRS, CDR2 YFSETQ. The CDR3 loop reads CASRLAGEQFF. For the CDR3, the DNA is TGCGCCAGCAGATTAGCGGGGGAGCAGTTCTTC. The variable domain in full, completed from reference TRBV5-1 and TRBJ2-1, reads KAGVTQTPRYLIKTRGQQVTLSCSPISGHRSVSWYQQTPGQGLQFLFEYFSETQRNKGNFPGRFSGRQFSNSRSEMNVSTLELGDSALYLCASRLAGEQFFGPGTRLTVL.

The sample holds a few counts of this clonotype. This rearrangement joins TRBV7-8 to TRBJ2-1, with 11 bases that match TRBD2. Looked up from germline, CDR1 is SGHVS and CDR2 is FQNEAQ. The CDR3 runs 17 residues. The ends lost 2 bases at V and 1 base at J; junction bases unmatched: 4. The CDR3 DNA follows: TGTGCCAGCAGCTTAAGAAGACTAGCGGGATCCTACAATGAGCAGTTCTTC. This codes for CASSLRRLAGSYNEQFF. Combining the CDR3 with reference TRBV7-8 and TRBJ2-1 gives the whole variable domain GAGVSQSPRYKVAKRGQDVALRCDPISGHVSLFWYQQALGQGPEFLTYFQNEAQLDKSGLPSDRFFAERPEGSVSTLKIQRTQQEDSAVYLCASSLRRLAGSYNEQFFGPGTRLTVL.

The sample holds many counts of this clonotype. CDR3 bases: TGTGCCAGCAGTTACTCGATAGCTAGCGAGTTCTCCTACGAGCAGTACTTC. It is translated as CASSYSIASEFSYEQYF. The rearrangement joins TRBV6-2 or TRBV6-3 to TRBJ2-7; the D gene is possibly TRBD2 (6 bases). The CDR3 loop spans 17 amino acids. The V end was cut by 0 bases, the J end by 0 bases, with 15 bases between. The germline V gene encodes CDR1 MNHEY and CDR2 SVGEGT.

The chain joins TRBV3-1 to TRBJ2-1; 11 nucleotides agree with TRBD2. V shed 4 bases and J 4 bases; nucleotides not matched to a gene: 6. Germline V gene data show CDR1 as LGHDT and CDR2 as YNNKEL (reference sequence). This CDR3 has 16 residues. This CDR3 is CASSRRLAGKYNEQFF. In nucleotides, the CDR3 is TGTGCCAGCAGCCGAAGACTAGCGGGGAAATACAATGAGCAGTTCTTC.

The rearrangement joins TRBV20-1 to TRBJ2-7, with 7 positions matching TRBD2. In germline, CDR1 is DFQATT, CDR2 SNEGSKA (reference sequence). Unmatched junction bases numbered 6, after V lost 5 bases and J lost 2 bases. The CDR3 spans 13 residues. In nucleotides, the CDR3 is TGCAGTGCTGTAGGGGACTACACCTACGAGCAGTACTTC. It encodes CSAVGDYTYEQYF.

This clonotype was found a few times. The CDR3 DNA reads TGTGCCAGCAGTAGAACAGGTCTACGTTCACCCCTCCACTTT. This sequence encodes CASSRTGLRSPLHF. The genes are TRBV6-5 and TRBJ1-6, with D possibly being TRBD1 (5 bases). V was clipped by 5 bases and J by 9 bases, with 14 bases between them. The CDR3 runs 14 residues. CDR1 is MNHEY and CDR2 is SVGAGI in the germline V gene.

This clonotype was seen only a few times. This rearrangement joins TRBV24-1 to TRBJ2-1; 13 bases line up with TRBD2. The CDR3 has 15 residues. CDR1 is KGHDR and CDR2 is SFDVKD in the germline V gene. With V trimmed by 4 bases and J by 9 bases, 5 bases remained unmatched. The CDR3 loop reads CATSEAGLAGVEQFF. CDR3 sequence (DNA): TGTGCCACCAGTGAGGCCGGACTAGCGGGAGTTGAGCAGTTCTTC.

This clonotype was seen once. The rearrangement uses TRBV29-1 and TRBJ1-1; D remains ambiguous. The CDR3 spans 12 residues. CDR1 is SQVTM, CDR2 ANQGSEA, per germline. The V end lost 6 bases, the J end lost 4 bases, and 12 bases lay between the germline ends. The CDR3 loop is CSVRKGGTEAFF. The CDR3 nucleotides read TGCAGCGTCCGGAAGGGTGGCACTGAAGCTTTCTTT.

This clonotype appeared a few times. The CDR3 reads CASSQEGGTVSNQPQHF. DNA of the CDR3: TGCGCCAGCAGCCAAGAAGGGGGGACGGTTAGCAATCAGCCCCAGCATTTT. The chain recombines TRBV4-1 with TRBJ1-5; the D gene is possibly TRBD1 (6 bases). V was cut by 0 bases and J by 0 bases, with 12 bases left in between. Per the germline V gene, CDR1 is MGHRA and CDR2 is YSYEKL. The CDR3 covers 17 residues.

J is TRBJ2-4 and V is TRBV20-1; 11 bases fit TRBD2. The length of the CDR3 is 15 residues. In germline, CDR1 is DFQATT, CDR2 SNEGSKA (reference sequence). Trimming took 3 bases from V and 0 from J; bases not matched to a gene: 1. CDR3 protein: CSASTSGRAKNIQYF. CDR3 sequence (DNA): TGCAGTGCTAGTACTAGCGGGAGAGCCAAAAACATTCAGTACTTC.

This chain connects TRBV6-5 to TRBJ2-3; no reliable D call. The CDR3 totals 15 residues. The germline V and J ends were trimmed by 0 bases and 0 bases, with 7 bases remaining between them. From germline, CDR1 is MNHEY and CDR2 SVGAGI. The chain's CDR3 is CASSYSTQSTDTQYF. In DNA, the CDR3 is TGTGCCAGCAGTTACTCCACACAGAGCACAGATACGCAGTATTTT.

CDR3 sequence (DNA): TGCGCCAGCAGCCTCCGGACAGGGGACGGGCAGTACTTC. Its protein is CASSLRTGDGQYF. The rearrangement joins TRBV5-1 to TRBJ2-7; TRBD1 matches 9 bases. This CDR3 contains 13 residues. The junction had 8 bases not matched to a gene; V was cut back by 4 bases and J by 9 bases. Germline CDR1 and CDR2: SGHRS and YFSETQ.

The chain combines TRBV27 with TRBJ1-1, with 8 bases matching TRBD1. V shed 8 bases, J shed 4 bases, and the junction held 9 bases outside the gene matches. This CDR3 has 14 residues. CDR1 and CDR2 from the germline V gene are MNHEY and SMNVEV (reference sequence). The CDR3 DNA follows: TGTGCCAGCTACTCGGACAGGGAGATCACTGAAGCTTTCTTT. This translates into CASYSDREITEAFF.

Ten or more counts support this clonotype. The genes are TRBV4-2 and TRBJ1-2, with 8 bases that match TRBD1. V shed 1 base, J shed 4 bases, and the junction held 5 bases outside the gene matches. CDR1 is LGHNA and CDR2 is YNFKEQ in the germline V gene. The CDR3 extends over 15 amino acids. This chain's CDR3 is CASSQGGQGGYGYTF. In nucleotides, the CDR3 is TGTGCCAGCAGCCAAGGTGGACAGGGAGGCTATGGCTACACCTTC.

A word on this clonotype: A single base separates this from a much larger clone, so it may be a read error. The chain recombines TRBV4-1 with TRBJ2-4, with D unresolved. Germline CDR1 MGHRA, CDR2 YSYEKL. The CDR3 totals 15 residues. CDR3 sequence reads: CAGSQVFGLGNIQYF. The CDR3 DNA follows: TGCGCCGGCAGCCAAGTCTTCGGGCTAGGGAACATTCAGTACTTC.

The rearrangement links TRBV21-1 to TRBJ1-5; TRBD1 reflects the table's D call only, with no check against the DNA. TRBV21-1 is deemed a pseudogene. CDR3 length: 16 residues. This CDR3 reads CASSKRLTDNNQPQHF. The CDR3 DNA reads as TGTGCCAGCAGCAAACGCCTAACGGACAACAATCAGCCCCAGCATTTT.

The chain links TRBV20-1 to TRBJ2-3; 13 nucleotides agree with TRBD2. The V gene end was trimmed by 6 bases and the J gene end by 2 bases; junction bases not matched to a gene: 8. The germline CDR1 and CDR2 sequences are DFQATT and SNEGSKA (reference sequence). CDR3 length: 16 amino acids. As DNA, the CDR3 is TGCAGTGCCTTTCTACTAGCGGGGGGGGTCACAGATACGCAGTATTTT. It encodes CSAFLLAGGVTDTQYF.

This clonotype has more than one count but fewer than ten. The genes are TRBV4-2 and TRBJ1-2; the match to TRBD1 covers 7 bases. Trimming at V came to 6 bases and at J to 6 bases, leaving 7 bases not matched to a gene. CDR3 length equals 13 residues. In germline, CDR1 is LGHNA, CDR2 YNFKEQ. In nucleotides, the CDR3 is TGTGCCAGCAGTGAAGACAGGGAAAATGGCTACACCTTC. Protein product: CASSEDRENGYTF.

Comments on this clonotype: A much more abundant neighbour one base away suggests this may be a read error. The gene calls are TRBV29-1 and TRBJ2-1; 9 nucleotides line up with TRBD2. The J call may be mistaken, given a closer DNA end match to TRBJ2-7. Germline lookup yields CDR1 SQVTM and CDR2 ANQGSEA. This CDR3 is 14 amino acids long. CDR3 coding DNA: TGCAGCGTTGGTGCGGGAGGGTCATACAATGAGCAGTACTTC. Its protein is CSVGAGGSYNEQYF.

This clonotype was detected only a few times. The chain has TRBV5-1 and TRBJ2-1, with TRBD2 matching 10 bases. J lost 10 bases, V lost 4 bases, and 11 bases had no gene match. The CDR3 spans 15 residues. CDR1 and CDR2 from the germline V gene are SGHRS and YFSETQ. The CDR3 nucleotides are TGCGCCAGCAGCCCAACTAGCGGGGAGATCGGGGAGCAGTTCTTC. Its translation is CASSPTSGEIGEQFF.

This clonotype came up a few times. The chain is built from TRBV6-1 and TRBJ2-1; TRBD1 aligns across 7 bases. The length of the CDR3 is 15 residues. The V segment lost 6 bases and the J segment 7 bases; nucleotides outside the gene matches: 12. CDR1 and CDR2 (germline): MNHNS, SASEGT. The CDR3 nucleotides read TGTGCCAGCAGCGATGTCCGGGGACAGCCGAATGAGCAGTTCTTC. Its translation is CASSDVRGQPNEQFF.

This clonotype appeared once. DNA for the CDR3: TGTGCCAGCAGCCGTTTCGTTTGGGACAGCAGCAATCAGCCCCAGCATTTT. Translation gives CASSRFVWDSSNQPQHF. The rearrangement joins TRBV12-3 or TRBV12-4 to TRBJ1-5; 7 nucleotides align to TRBD1. This CDR3 is 17 amino acids long. The junction had 12 bases not matched to a gene; V was cut back by 6 bases and J by 1 base.

A few counts support this clonotype. The rearrangement uses TRBV27 and TRBJ2-7; no firm D call. Per germline, CDR1 MNHEY and CDR2 SMNVEV (reference sequence). The V end lost 6 bases, the J end lost 1 base, and 10 bases lay between the germline ends. This CDR3 is built from 13 residues. CDR3 coding DNA: TGTGCCAGCAGATACGGAGCTTCCTACGAGCAGTACTTC. Protein: CASRYGASYEQYF.

This sequence joins TRBV5-4 and TRBJ2-1, with 9 bases fitting TRBD1. From germline, CDR1 is SGHNT and CDR2 YYREEE (reference sequence). This CDR3 has 15 amino acids. With 4 bases clipped from V and 13 bases from J, the junction kept 15 bases outside the gene matches. CDR3 nucleotides: TGTGCCAGCAGCACTGACAGGGGGAGCAAGACGACCCAGTTCTTC. Translation: CASSTDRGSKTTQFF.

This sequence joins TRBV2 and TRBJ2-1, with D possibly matching TRBD2 (7 bases). CDR1 SNHLY and CDR2 FYNNEI come from the germline V gene. This CDR3 region has 16 residues. Trimming took off 4 bases at V and 5 bases at J, with 18 bases between the two ends. The CDR3 region is CASSGPQGGADNEQFF. In DNA, the CDR3 is TGTGCCAGCAGTGGCCCACAAGGGGGGGCGGACAATGAGCAGTTCTTC.

The V gene is TRBV2, the J gene TRBJ1-5; a possible D gene is TRBD1 (6 bases). V lost 6 bases and J 3 bases, leaving 12 bases between the germline ends. The CDR3 extends over 14 amino acids. The germline gives CDR1 SNHLY, CDR2 FYNNEI. CDR3 region: CASSGDISNQPQHF. DNA of the CDR3: TGTGCCAGCAGCGGGGACATCTCCAATCAGCCCCAGCATTTT.